The clone carrying this T cell receptor (beta chain) has ten or more counts. This entry is derived from a study of T cells in Graves' hyperthyroidism and ophthalmopathy. Across the study: The blood sample was taken at first diagnosis, before treatment began.

Regions amplified from RNA transcripts were the TCR beta CDR3 regions. The study used the HTBI primer set for a first-round RT-PCR of the TCR CDR3. TCRdb ran MiXCR on the multiplex PCR reads and lists one entry per CDR3 protein. The table records 90,000 to 120,000 distinct CDR3 sequences, 16% of them present only once. V lost 0 bases to trimming and J lost 1 base; unmatched junction nucleotides: 15. In germline, CDR1 is SGHVS, CDR2 FNYEAQ. There are 20 residues in the CDR3. The chain links TRBV7-6 to TRBJ2-5; the match to TRBD2 covers 9 bases. The source material was blood. The sequence was collected from a woman aged 45-65 years with Graves' hyperthyroidism. The CDR3 DNA follows: TGTGCCAGCAGCTTAGCCCCTACACAAGACGGGACTAGCTCCCAAGAGACCCAGTACTTC. It encodes CASSLAPTQDGTSSQETQYF.